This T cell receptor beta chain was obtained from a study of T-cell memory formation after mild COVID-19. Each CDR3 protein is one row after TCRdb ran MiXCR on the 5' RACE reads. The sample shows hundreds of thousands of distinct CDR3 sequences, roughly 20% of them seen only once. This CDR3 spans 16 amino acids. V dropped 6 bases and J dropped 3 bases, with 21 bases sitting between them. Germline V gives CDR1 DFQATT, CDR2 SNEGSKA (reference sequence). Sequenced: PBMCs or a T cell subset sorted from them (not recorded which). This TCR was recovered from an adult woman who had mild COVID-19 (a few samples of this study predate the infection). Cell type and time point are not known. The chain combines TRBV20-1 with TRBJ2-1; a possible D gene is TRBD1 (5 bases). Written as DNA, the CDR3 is TGCAGTGCGTCCGGGTCAGGGCGTTCCTACTACAATGAGCAGTTCTTC. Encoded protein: CSASGSGRSYYNEQFF.